The 20 T cell receptor beta chains reported below all come from one sample, sequenced in a study of blood T cells in healthy people across ages. Combining a sample-barcoded 5' primer with a J-beta primer mix, a second PCR ran for about 7 to 12 cycles. One entry per CDR3 protein results from TCRdb running MiXCR on the 5' RACE reads. The repertoire consists of more than 550,000 distinct CDR3 sequences, with 20% to 25% occurring once and the leading ten covering roughly 22%. The source material was blood. The receptors come from a man aged 70-80 years in good health.

This clonotype was detected many times. The rearrangement joins TRBV7-9 to TRBJ2-5; possibly TRBD1 or TRBD2 for D (5 bases each). The germline gives CDR1 SEHNR, CDR2 FQNEAQ (reference sequence). V lost 1 base, J lost 11 bases, and 17 bases lay in between. The CDR3 loop spans 14 amino acids. CDR3 sequence reads: CASSLDWDAREQYF. The CDR3 nucleotides are TGTGCCAGCAGCTTAGATTGGGACGCCAGAGAGCAGTACTTC.

This clonotype has a handful of counts. The chain couples TRBV25-1 to TRBJ1-1; D not certain. Germline assignment: CDR1 MGHDK and CDR2 SYGVNS. The CDR3 consists of 14 residues. The germline V and J ends were trimmed by 1 base and 10 bases, with 16 bases remaining between them. The CDR3 DNA reads as TGTGCCAGCAGTGAATCCCAACGGACTGGCGGAGCTTTCTTT. Protein sequence: CASSESQRTGGAFF.

This clonotype turned up a few times. The chain is built from TRBV28 and TRBJ1-5; 7 positions agree with TRBD1. Germline V gene lookup returns CDR1 MDHEN and CDR2 SYDVKM. Trimming at V came to 5 bases and at J to 7 bases, leaving 23 bases not matched to a gene. This CDR3 spans 19 amino acids. The CDR3 loop is CASSVKRVFSRGQVQPQHF. DNA for the CDR3: TGTGCCAGCAGTGTAAAAAGAGTATTTTCGAGGGGGCAGGTCCAGCCCCAGCATTTT.

This clonotype was seen a few times. The rearrangement links TRBV20-1 to TRBJ1-5; no clear D. The germline gives CDR1 DFQATT, CDR2 SNEGSKA (reference sequence). CDR3 length equals 13 residues. The V gene lost 6 bases and the J gene lost 7 bases, with 16 bases spanning the gap. The CDR3 DNA is TGCAGTGCGAGCCCGGGATCGGGACAGCCCCAGCATTTT. This gives the protein CSASPGSGQPQHF.

The rearrangement uses TRBV7-8 and TRBJ2-5, with 7 bases fitting TRBD2. Matching the DNA end better, TRBJ2-7 makes the J call doubtful. CDR1 and CDR2 (germline): SGHVS, FQNEAQ. The CDR3 totals 15 residues. DNA for the CDR3: TGTGCCAGCAGCTTAGCGGGAGGGAGAGGGTACGAGCAGTACGTC. It specifies CASSLAGGRGYEQYV.

The chain uses TRBV4-1 and TRBJ2-3; maybe TRBD2 (5 bases). CDR3 length: 16 residues. Trimming took off 4 bases at V and 5 bases at J, with 19 bases between the two ends. Per the germline V gene, CDR1 is MGHRA and CDR2 is YSYEKL. CDR3 sequence (DNA): TGCGCCAGCAGCCCCAGAGATTCGGGGAGAGGAGATACGCAGTATTTT. Encoded protein: CASSPRDSGRGDTQYF.

The rearrangement uses TRBV5-1 and TRBJ2-7, with D tentatively TRBD1 (5 bases). Trimming removed 0 bases at V and 3 bases at J, with 13 bases between. Germline V gives CDR1 SGHRS, CDR2 YFSETQ. This CDR3 is built from 15 residues. In DNA, the CDR3 is TGCGCCAGCAGCTTGGAATGGGCAGGGTTCTACGAGCAGTACTTC. The encoded protein is CASSLEWAGFYEQYF.

J is TRBJ1-1 and V is TRBV18; D uncertain. The CDR3 sequence is 18 residues long. V was shortened by 0 bases and J by 0 bases, with 17 bases between the two germline ends. Germline CDR1 KGHSH, CDR2 LQKENI. The CDR3 coding sequence is TGTGCCAGCTCACCACCCTGGTTGATGGGGAGGATGAACACTGAAGCTTTCTTT. Translating it yields CASSPPWLMGRMNTEAFF. The full variable domain, its missing parts supplied by reference TRBV18 and TRBJ1-1, is NAGVMQNPRHLVRRRGQEARLRCSPMKGHSHVYWYRQLPEEGLKFMVYLQKENIIDESGMPKERFSAEFPKEGPSILRIQQVVRGDSAAYFCASSPPWLMGRMNTEAFFGQGTRLTVV.

A few counts support this clonotype. The genes are TRBV5-1 and TRBJ2-1; 7 positions match TRBD2. The length of the CDR3 is 16 residues. V was pared by 4 bases and J by 4 bases, with 11 bases of the junction left unmatched. CDR1 is SGHRS, CDR2 YFSETQ, per germline. CDR3: CASSLNSQREYNEQFF. The CDR3, as DNA: TGCGCCAGCAGCCTCAACTCTCAGCGGGAATACAATGAGCAGTTCTTC. Drawing the rest from reference TRBV5-1 and TRBJ2-1, the complete variable domain is KAGVTQTPRYLIKTRGQQVTLSCSPISGHRSVSWYQQTPGQGLQFLFEYFSETQRNKGNFPGRFSGRQFSNSRSEMNVSTLELGDSALYLCASSLNSQREYNEQFFGPGTRLTVL.

The chain uses TRBV10-3 and TRBJ2-5; no clear D gene. The CDR3 spans 12 residues. Trimming removed 6 bases at V and 5 bases at J, with 10 bases between. Germline CDR1 reads ENHRY; CDR2 reads SYGVKD. CDR3 amino acids: CAISEDGETQYF. CDR3 coding DNA: TGTGCCATCAGCGAGGACGGGGAGACCCAGTACTTC.

This clonotype was detected many times. This chain uses TRBV6-1 with TRBJ2-7; TRBD1 aligns across 11 bases. V gave up 2 bases and J gave up 1 base; unmatched junction bases: 10. The length of the CDR3 is 18 residues. Germline V gene lookup returns CDR1 MNHNS and CDR2 SASEGT. The CDR3 DNA sequence: TGTGCCAGCAGTGAAATCCCCTTTGGACAGGGGGCTTCCTACGAGCAGTACTTC. It specifies CASSEIPFGQGASYEQYF.

V is TRBV6-6 and J is TRBJ2-7, with D uncertain. Trimming shortened V by 8 bases and J by 3 bases, and 11 bases separated the two germline ends. The germline gives CDR1 MNHNY, CDR2 SVGAGI (reference sequence). There are 12 residues in the CDR3. The CDR3 protein is CASGMENYEQYV. The CDR3 DNA reads TGTGCCAGCGGCATGGAGAACTACGAGCAGTACGTC.

V and J are TRBV9 and TRBJ2-3; D possibly corresponds to TRBD2 (5 bases). V was trimmed by 3 bases and J by 3 bases, leaving 14 bases between them. The length of the CDR3 is 15 residues. CDR1 and CDR2 (germline): SGDLS, YYNGEE. The CDR3 loop is CASSEVARGTDTQYF. The CDR3 bases are TGTGCCAGCAGCGAGGTAGCCCGCGGGACAGATACGCAGTATTTT.

The chain links TRBV12-3 or TRBV12-4 to TRBJ2-1; D perhaps matches TRBD1 (5 bases). Trimming removed 9 bases at V and 8 bases at J, with 14 bases between. The CDR3 contains 12 residues. CDR3 DNA: TGTGCCAGTACTATCCAGGGCCATGAGCAGTTCTTC. Its protein product is CASTIQGHEQFF.

Ten or more counts support this clonotype. This sequence joins TRBV18 and TRBJ1-1; D uncertain. V shed 3 bases and J shed 1 base, with 6 bases lying between them. Germline CDR1 is KGHSH and CDR2 is LQKENI. CDR3 length: 13 residues. CDR3 coding DNA: TGTGCCAGCTCACCGGACGGGAACACTGAAGCTTTCTTT. The encoded protein is CASSPDGNTEAFF.

Note on this clonotype: One end of the junction does not line up with germline, which may come from a read error. This chain uses TRBV12-3 or TRBV12-4 with TRBJ2-5, with TRBD1 matching over 10 bases. The CDR3 totals 14 residues. As DNA, the CDR3 is TGTGCCAGTAGTTACGACAGGGGGCGAGAGACCCAGTACTTC. Translating gives CASSYDRGRETQYF.

This clonotype was found a few times. The chain uses TRBV11-2 and TRBJ2-5; 7 bases line up with TRBD1. The CDR3 has 17 amino acids. Looked up from germline, CDR1 is SGHAT and CDR2 is FQNNGV. Trimming took 3 bases from V and 2 from J; bases not matched to a gene: 12. The CDR3 nucleotides are TGTGCCAGCAGCTTGACCGGGACAGCGTTAAATCAAGAGACCCAGTACTTC. Residues: CASSLTGTALNQETQYF.

The chain links TRBV6-5 to TRBJ2-3; 11 bases align to TRBD2. The CDR3 has 18 residues. Germline trimming cut 4 bases from V and 2 bases from J; bases unmatched to any gene: 11. The germline CDR1 and CDR2 sequences are MNHEY and SVGAGI. The DNA for the CDR3 is TGTGCCAGCAGTTCCCTACCTATAGCGGGGGGGGTCACAGATACGCAGTATTTT. This codes for CASSSLPIAGGVTDTQYF.

The table lists this clonotype with a few counts. The V call is TRBV3-1, the J call TRBJ2-1; 11 bases line up with TRBD2. The end of the DNA aligns better with TRBJ2-5, so the J call may be wrong. The CDR3 is 17 amino acids. From germline, CDR1 is LGHDT and CDR2 YNNKEL (reference sequence). CDR3 coding DNA: TGTGCCAGCAGCCAAGGGCTAGCGGGAGGTCCACAAGAGACCCAGTACTTC. It specifies CASSQGLAGGPQETQYF.

This clonotype was seen a handful of times. The rearrangement uses TRBV7-3 and TRBJ1-1, with D uncertain. V lost 5 bases and J lost 3, with 10 bases in between. Germline V CDR1 and CDR2: SGHTA, FQGTGA. CDR3 size: 13 residues. The DNA for the CDR3 is TGTGCCAGCAGCCCCGACTCGGACACTGAAGCTTTCTTT. This encodes CASSPDSDTEAFF.